The 6 T cell receptor beta chains given below trace back to one sample, sequenced in a study of blood T cell repertoires in COVID-19. TCRdb's table, derived via immunoSEQ multiplex PCR, lists solely in-frame clones and lacks some. The sample consists of 300,000 to 450,000 clones, around 85% of them appearing once. The specimen was peripheral blood. These receptor sequences come from a woman aged 18-35 years with acute or convalescent COVID-19.

The chain is built from TRBV13 and TRBJ2-3; TRBD1 matches at 7 bases. CDR1 and CDR2 from the germline V gene are PRHDT and FYEKMQ (reference sequence). V lost 2 bases and J lost 0; bases outside the gene matches: 11. The CDR3 length is 18 residues. CDR3 sequence: CASSLLTPGQESTDTQYF. In nucleotides, the CDR3 is TGTGCCAGCAGCTTACTCACCCCAGGACAGGAGAGCACAGATACGCAGTATTTT.

This chain links TRBV30 with TRBJ2-1; 7 nucleotides agree with TRBD2. CDR1 is GTSNPN, CDR2 SVGIG, per germline (reference sequence). V shed 4 bases and J 3 bases; nucleotides not matched to a gene: 21. This CDR3 region has 19 residues. CDR3 in DNA: TGTGCCTGGAAATCTCAAGGACACGGGACTAATGGGCGCTACAATGAGCAGTTCTTC. Encoded protein: CAWKSQGHGTNGRYNEQFF.

V and J are TRBV29-1 and TRBJ1-2; D is unresolved. V was cut by 4 bases and J by 2 bases, with 5 bases left in between. The germline CDR1 and CDR2 sequences are SQVTM and ANQGSEA. CDR3 length equals 11 residues. The CDR3 loop is CSVAENYGYTF. In DNA, the CDR3 is TGCAGCGTTGCTGAGAACTATGGCTACACCTTC.

Note on this clone: Distinct nucleotide sequences in the sample also encode this CDR3. The chain employs TRBV7-9 and TRBJ1-2, with D maybe TRBD1 (5 bases). The V end was cut by 3 bases, the J end by 6 bases, with 8 bases between. The CDR3 runs 12 residues. Germline assignment: CDR1 SEHNR and CDR2 FQNEAQ (reference sequence). CDR3 DNA: TGTGCCAGCAGCTTCCAGGGTAATGGCTACACCTTC. Amino acids: CASSFQGNGYTF.

The chain combines TRBV11-3 with TRBJ2-1, with a weak D call TRBD1 (5 bases). The CDR3 has 11 amino acids. The germline V gene encodes CDR1 SGHNT and CDR2 YENEEA. V lost 4 bases and J 7 bases, leaving 5 bases between the germline ends. DNA for the CDR3: TGTGCCAGCAGCTCAGGGAATGAGCAGTTCTTC. This sequence encodes CASSSGNEQFF. Combining the CDR3 with reference TRBV11-3 and TRBJ2-1 gives the whole variable domain EAGVVQSPRYKIIEKKQPVAFWCNPISGHNTLYWYLQNLGQGPELLIRYENEEAVDDSQLPKDRFSAERLKGVDSTLKIQPAELGDSAVYLCASSSGNEQFFGPGTRLTVL.

This rearrangement joins TRBV18 to TRBJ1-2; D remains ambiguous. Germline-derived CDR1 and CDR2 are KGHSH and LQKENI. The CDR3 totals 12 residues. With 5 bases removed from V and 4 bases from J, the gap between germline ends came to 8 bases. As DNA, the CDR3 is TGTGCCAGCTCATCGGGAGGCTATGGCTACACCTTC. It codes for CASSSGGYGYTF.